Included here is one T cell receptor (beta chain) sequence, with context. The V segment lost 1 base and the J segment 3 bases; nucleotides outside the gene matches: 9. CDR3 size: 17 residues. Germline V gives CDR1 LGHDT, CDR2 YNNKEL (reference sequence). The sample is drawn from a study of Ad26.COV2.S vaccination and SARS-CoV-2 variants. Clones were sequenced by immunoSEQ multiplex PCR, and TCRdb holds only the in-frame ones, with some missing. The sample shows a few hundred thousand clones, about 87% of them seen only once. As for treatment: 19 received Ad26.COV2.S at low or high dose, single or two shots; about 5 received placebo; per-sample allocation not given. Day 63 after the first injection of vaccine or placebo was the sampling time.

The sequencing used peripheral blood, collected in a trial of Ad26.COV2.S vaccine versus placebo. The receptor was derived from a person between 18 and 65 years old who received the Ad26.COV2.S COVID-19 vaccine or a placebo. The V gene is TRBV3-1 (or the pseudogene TRBV3-2), the J gene TRBJ1-5, with TRBD1 identical over 7 bases. In DNA form, the CDR3 reads TGTGCCAGCAGCCAAGGGTCAAGGGGGCCTCTCAATCAGCCCCAGCATTTT. This encodes CASSQGSRGPLNQPQHF.